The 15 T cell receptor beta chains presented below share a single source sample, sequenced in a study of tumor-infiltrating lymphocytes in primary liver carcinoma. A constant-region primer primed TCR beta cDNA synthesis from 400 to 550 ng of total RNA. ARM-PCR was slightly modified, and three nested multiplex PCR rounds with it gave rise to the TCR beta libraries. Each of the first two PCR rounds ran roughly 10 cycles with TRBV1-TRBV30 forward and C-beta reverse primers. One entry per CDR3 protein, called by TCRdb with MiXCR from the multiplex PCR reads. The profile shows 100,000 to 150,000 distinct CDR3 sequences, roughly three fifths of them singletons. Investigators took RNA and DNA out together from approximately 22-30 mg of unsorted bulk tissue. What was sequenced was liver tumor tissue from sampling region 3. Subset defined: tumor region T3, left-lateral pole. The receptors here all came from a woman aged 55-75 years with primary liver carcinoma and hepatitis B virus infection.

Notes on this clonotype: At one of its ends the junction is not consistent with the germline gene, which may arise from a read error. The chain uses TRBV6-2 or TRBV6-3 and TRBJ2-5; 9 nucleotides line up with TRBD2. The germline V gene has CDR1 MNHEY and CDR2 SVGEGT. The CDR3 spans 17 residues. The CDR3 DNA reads TGTGCCACCAGTCACCTCCCTATAGCGGGAGCACGAGAGACCCAGTACTTC. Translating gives CATSHLPIAGARETQYF.

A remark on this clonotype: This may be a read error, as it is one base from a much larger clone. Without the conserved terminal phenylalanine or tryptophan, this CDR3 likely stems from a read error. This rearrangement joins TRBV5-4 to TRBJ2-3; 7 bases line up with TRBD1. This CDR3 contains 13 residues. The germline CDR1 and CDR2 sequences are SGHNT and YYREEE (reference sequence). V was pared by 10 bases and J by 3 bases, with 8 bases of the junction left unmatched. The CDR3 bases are TGTGCCTTTAGGGGGCTAGAAACAGATACGCAGTATTGT. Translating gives CAFRGLETDTQYC.

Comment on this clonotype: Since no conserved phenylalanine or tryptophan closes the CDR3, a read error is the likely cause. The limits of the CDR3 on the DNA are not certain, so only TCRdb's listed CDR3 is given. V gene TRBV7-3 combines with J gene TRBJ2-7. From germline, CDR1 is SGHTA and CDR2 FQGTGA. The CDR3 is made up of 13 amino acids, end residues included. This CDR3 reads CASSLNRAYEHYL.

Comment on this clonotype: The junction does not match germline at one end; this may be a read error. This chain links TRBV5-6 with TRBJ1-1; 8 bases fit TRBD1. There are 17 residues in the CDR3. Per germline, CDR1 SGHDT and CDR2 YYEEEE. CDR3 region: CASSLATGQGWSTETFF. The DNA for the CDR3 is TGTGCCAGCAGCTTGGCCACAGGACAGGGCTGGAGCACTGAAACTTTCTTT.

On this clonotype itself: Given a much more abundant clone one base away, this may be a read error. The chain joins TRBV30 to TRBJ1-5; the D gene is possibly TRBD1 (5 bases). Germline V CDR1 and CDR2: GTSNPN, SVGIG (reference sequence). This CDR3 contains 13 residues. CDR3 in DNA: TGTGCCAGGAGTCACGGGGGTTCTCAGCCCCAGCATTTT. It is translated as CARSHGGSQPQHF.

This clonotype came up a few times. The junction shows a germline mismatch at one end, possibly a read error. The CDR3 spells CASSQVTGGGNQPQHF. Written as DNA, the CDR3 is TGCGCCAGTAGCCAAGTGACAGGGGGCGGCAATCAGCCCCAGCATTTT. This chain joins TRBV4-1 and TRBJ1-5; 10 nucleotides line up with TRBD1. The germline V gene encodes CDR1 MGHRA and CDR2 YSYEKL. The CDR3 is made up of 16 amino acids.

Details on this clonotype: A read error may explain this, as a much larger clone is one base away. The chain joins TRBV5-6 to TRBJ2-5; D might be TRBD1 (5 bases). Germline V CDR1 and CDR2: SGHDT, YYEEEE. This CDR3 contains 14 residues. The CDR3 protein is CVSSLGLVEETQYF. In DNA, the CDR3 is TGTGTCAGCAGCTTGGGGCTAGTTGAAGAGACCCAGTACTTC.

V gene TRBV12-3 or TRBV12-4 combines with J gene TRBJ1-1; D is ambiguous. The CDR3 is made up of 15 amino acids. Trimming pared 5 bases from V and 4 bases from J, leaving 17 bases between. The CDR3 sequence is CASSRSGRLITEAFF. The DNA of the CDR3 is TGTGCCAGCAGTCGCTCGGGCAGACTGATCACTGAAGCTTTCTTT.

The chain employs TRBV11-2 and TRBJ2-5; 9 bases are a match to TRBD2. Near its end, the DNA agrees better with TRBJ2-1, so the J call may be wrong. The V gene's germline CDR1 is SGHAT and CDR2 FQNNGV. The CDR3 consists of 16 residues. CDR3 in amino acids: CASSYSRGSGRKTQFF. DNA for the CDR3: TGTGCCAGCAGTTACTCCCGTGGTAGCGGGAGAAAGACCCAGTTCTTC.

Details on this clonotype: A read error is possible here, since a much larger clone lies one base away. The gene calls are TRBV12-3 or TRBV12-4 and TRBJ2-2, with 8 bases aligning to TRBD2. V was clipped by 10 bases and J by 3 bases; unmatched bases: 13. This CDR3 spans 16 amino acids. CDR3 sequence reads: CAIRPRGGEYTGELFF. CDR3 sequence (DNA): TGTGCCATCAGACCCCGGGGGGGAGAGTACACCGGGGAGCTGTTTTTT.

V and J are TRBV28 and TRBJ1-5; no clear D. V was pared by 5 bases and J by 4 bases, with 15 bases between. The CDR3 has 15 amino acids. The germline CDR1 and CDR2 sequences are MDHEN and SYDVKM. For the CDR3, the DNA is TGTGCCAGCAGTATCGTGGGCGCGGGGAATCAGCCCCAGCATTTT. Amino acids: CASSIVGAGNQPQHF.

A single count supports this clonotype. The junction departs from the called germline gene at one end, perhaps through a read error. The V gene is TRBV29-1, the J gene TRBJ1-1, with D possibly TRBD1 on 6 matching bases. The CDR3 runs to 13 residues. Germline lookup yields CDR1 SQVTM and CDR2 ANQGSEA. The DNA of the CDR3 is TGCGGCGTTCGACACGACAGGAACACTGAAGCTTCCTTT. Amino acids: CGVRHDRNTEASF.

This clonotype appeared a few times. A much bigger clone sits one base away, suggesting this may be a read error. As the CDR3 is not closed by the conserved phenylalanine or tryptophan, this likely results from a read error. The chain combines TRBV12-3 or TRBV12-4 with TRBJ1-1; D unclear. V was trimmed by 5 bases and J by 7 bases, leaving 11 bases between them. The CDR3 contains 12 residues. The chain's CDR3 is CASSLGRNEAFS. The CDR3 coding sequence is TGTGCCAGCAGTCTAGGGAGAAATGAAGCTTTCTCT.

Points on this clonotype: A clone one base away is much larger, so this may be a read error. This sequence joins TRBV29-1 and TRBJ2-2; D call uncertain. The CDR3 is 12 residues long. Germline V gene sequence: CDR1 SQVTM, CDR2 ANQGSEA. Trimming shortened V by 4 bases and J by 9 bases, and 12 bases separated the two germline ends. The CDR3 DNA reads TGCAGCGTTGGGTGGGCCGGCTGGGAGCTGTTTTTT. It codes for CSVGWAGWELFF.

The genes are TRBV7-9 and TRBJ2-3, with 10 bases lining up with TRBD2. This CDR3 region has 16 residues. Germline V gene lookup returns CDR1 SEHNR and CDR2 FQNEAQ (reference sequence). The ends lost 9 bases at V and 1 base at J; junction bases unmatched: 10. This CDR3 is CASRQSSGSGTDTQYF. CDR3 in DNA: TGTGCCAGTCGTCAATCTAGCGGGAGTGGCACAGATACGCAGTATTTT.